Below, one T cell receptor beta chain is given with its context. This CDR3 is also generated by other DNA sequences in the sample. The sample is drawn from a study of blood T cell repertoires in COVID-19. Repertoires were generated with immunoSEQ multiplex PCR, while TCRdb's copy carries only in-frame clones and drops some. The sample consists of about half a million clones, 80% to 90% of them appearing once. Trimming took off 1 base at V and 1 base at J, with 7 bases between the two ends. The CDR3 has 14 residues. Germline V CDR1 and CDR2: LNHDA, SQIVND (reference sequence). The gene calls are TRBV19 and TRBJ1-1; D gene uncertain. Specimen: peripheral blood. This sequence was found in a human donor in a cohort sampled during active COVID-19. CDR3 nucleotide sequence: TGTGCCAGTAGTATAGGGCGGGGGAACACTGAAGCTTTCTTT. It codes for CASSIGRGNTEAFF.